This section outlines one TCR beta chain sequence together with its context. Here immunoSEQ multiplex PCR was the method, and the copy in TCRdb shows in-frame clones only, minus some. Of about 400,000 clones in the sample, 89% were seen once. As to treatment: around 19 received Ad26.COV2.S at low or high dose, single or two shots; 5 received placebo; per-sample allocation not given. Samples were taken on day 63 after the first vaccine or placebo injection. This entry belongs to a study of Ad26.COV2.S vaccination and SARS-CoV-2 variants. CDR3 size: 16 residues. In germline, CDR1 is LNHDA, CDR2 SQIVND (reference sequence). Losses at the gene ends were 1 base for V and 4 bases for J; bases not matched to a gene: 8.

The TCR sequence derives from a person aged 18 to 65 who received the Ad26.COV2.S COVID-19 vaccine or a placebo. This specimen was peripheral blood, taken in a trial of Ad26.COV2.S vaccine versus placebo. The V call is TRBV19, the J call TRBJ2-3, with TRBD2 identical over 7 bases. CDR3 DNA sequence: TGTGCCAGTAGTATAGTCCGGACTAGTGGTTCAGATACGCAGTATTTT. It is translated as CASSIVRTSGSDTQYF.